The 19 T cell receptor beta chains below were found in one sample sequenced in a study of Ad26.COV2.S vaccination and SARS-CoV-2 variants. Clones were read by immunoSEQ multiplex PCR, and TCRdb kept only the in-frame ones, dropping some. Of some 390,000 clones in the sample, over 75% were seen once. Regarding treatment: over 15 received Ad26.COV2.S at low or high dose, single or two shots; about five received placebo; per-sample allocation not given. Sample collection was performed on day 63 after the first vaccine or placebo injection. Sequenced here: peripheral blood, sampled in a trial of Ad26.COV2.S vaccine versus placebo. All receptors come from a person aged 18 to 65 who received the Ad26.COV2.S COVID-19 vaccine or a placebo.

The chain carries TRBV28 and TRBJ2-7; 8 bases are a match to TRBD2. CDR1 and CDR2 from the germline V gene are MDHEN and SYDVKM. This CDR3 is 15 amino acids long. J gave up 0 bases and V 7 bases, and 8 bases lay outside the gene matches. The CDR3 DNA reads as TGTGCCAGCAACCTTAGCGGGATGAGCTCCTACGAGCAGTACTTC. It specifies CASNLSGMSSYEQYF.

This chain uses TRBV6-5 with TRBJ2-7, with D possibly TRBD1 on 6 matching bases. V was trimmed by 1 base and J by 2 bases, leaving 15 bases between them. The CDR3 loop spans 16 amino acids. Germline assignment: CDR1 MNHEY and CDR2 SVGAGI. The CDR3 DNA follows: TGTGCCAGCAGTTACTTATATGAAGGACAGACCTACGAGCAGTACTTC. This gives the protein CASSYLYEGQTYEQYF.

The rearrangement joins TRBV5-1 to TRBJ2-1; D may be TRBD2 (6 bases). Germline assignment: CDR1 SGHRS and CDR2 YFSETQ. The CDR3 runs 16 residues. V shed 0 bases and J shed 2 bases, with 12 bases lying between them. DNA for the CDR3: TGCGCCAGCAGCTTGGTCGGCGGGACCACCTACAATGAGCAGTTCTTC. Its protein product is CASSLVGGTTYNEQFF.

The CDR3 sequence: CASSLGMWDGYNEQFF. In nucleotides, the CDR3 is TGCGCCAGCAGCTTGGGAATGTGGGATGGCTACAATGAGCAGTTCTTC. The gene calls are TRBV5-1 and TRBJ2-1; no clear D. Deletions cut 0 bases from V and 3 bases from J, with 13 bases between. The germline gives CDR1 SGHRS, CDR2 YFSETQ. This CDR3 comprises 16 residues.

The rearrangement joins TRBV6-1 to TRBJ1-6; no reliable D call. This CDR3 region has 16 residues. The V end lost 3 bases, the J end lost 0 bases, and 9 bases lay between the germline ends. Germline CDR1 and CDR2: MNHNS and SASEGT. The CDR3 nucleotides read TGTGCCAGCAGTGATTGGGGAAGCTCCTATAATTCACCCCTCCACTTT. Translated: CASSDWGSSYNSPLHF.

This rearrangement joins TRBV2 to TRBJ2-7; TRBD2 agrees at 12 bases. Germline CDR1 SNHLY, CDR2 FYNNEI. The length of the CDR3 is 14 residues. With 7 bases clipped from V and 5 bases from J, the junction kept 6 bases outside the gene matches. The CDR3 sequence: CASTVTSGSHEQYF. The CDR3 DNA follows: TGTGCCAGCACAGTGACTAGCGGGAGCCACGAGCAGTACTTC.

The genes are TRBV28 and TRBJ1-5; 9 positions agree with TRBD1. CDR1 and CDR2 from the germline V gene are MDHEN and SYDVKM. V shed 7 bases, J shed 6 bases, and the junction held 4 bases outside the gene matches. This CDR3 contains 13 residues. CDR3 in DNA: TGTGCCAGCATTGGGACAGGGAGTCAGCCCCAGCATTTT. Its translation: CASIGTGSQPQHF.

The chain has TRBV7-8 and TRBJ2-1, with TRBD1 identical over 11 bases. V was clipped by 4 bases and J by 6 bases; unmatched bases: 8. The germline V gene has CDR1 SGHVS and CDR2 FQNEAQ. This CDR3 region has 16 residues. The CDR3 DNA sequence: TGTGCCAGCAGCTCCGGACAGGGGGCGTTGGGCAATGAGCAGTTCTTC. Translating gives CASSSGQGALGNEQFF.

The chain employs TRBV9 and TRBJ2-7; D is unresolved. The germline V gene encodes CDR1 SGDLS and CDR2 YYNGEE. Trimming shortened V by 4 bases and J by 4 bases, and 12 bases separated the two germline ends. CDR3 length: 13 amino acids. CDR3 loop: CASSSGLRYEQYF. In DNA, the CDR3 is TGTGCCAGCAGCTCTGGCCTCCGTTACGAGCAGTACTTC.

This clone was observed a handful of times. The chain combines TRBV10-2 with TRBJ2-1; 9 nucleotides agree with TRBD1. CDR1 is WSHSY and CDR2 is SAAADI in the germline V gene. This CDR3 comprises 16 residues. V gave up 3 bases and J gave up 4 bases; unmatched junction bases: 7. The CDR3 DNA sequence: TGCGCCAGCAGTGAAGGTTTGGACAGGGGTTACAATGAGCAGTTCTTC. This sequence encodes CASSEGLDRGYNEQFF.

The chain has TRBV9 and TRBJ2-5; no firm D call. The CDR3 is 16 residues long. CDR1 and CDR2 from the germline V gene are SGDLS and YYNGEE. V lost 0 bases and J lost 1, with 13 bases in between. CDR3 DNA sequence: TGTGCCAGCAGCGTAGACCCTACAGAAACCCAAGAGACCCAGTACTTC. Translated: CASSVDPTETQETQYF.

The CDR3 region has the DNA TGCAGCGTTTCGGGAGGGGGCGGAGATACGCAGTATTTT. It yields the protein CSVSGGGGDTQYF. The chain is built from TRBV29-1 and TRBJ2-3; weak D call: TRBD2 (8 bases). The germline gives CDR1 SQVTM, CDR2 ANQGSEA. This CDR3 has 13 residues. Trimming removed 5 bases from V and 5 bases from J, with 14 bases in between.

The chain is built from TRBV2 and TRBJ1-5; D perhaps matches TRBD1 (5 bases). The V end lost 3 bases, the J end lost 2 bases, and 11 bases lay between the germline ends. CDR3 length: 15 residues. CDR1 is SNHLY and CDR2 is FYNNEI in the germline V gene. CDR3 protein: CASSERRGRNQPQHF. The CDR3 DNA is TGTGCCAGCAGTGAGAGGAGGGGCCGCAATCAGCCCCAGCATTTT.

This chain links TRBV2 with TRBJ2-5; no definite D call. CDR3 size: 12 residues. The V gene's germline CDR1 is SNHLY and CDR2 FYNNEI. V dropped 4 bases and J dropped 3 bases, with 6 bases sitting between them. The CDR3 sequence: CASSGGEETQYF. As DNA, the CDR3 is TGTGCCAGCAGTGGTGGGGAAGAGACCCAGTACTTC.

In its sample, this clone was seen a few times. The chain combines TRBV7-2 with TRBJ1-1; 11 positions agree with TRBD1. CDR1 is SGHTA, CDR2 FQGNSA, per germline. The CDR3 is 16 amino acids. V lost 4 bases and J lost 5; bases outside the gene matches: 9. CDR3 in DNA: TGTGCCAGCAGCTACCGGGACAGGGGGAGAAGAACTGAAGCTTTCTTT. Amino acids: CASSYRDRGRRTEAFF.

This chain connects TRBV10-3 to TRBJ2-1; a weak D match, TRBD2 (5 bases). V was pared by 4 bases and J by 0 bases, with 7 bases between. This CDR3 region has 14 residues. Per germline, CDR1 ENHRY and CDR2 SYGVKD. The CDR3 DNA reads TGTGCCATCAGTGCGGACTCCTCCTACAATGAGCAGTTCTTC. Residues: CAISADSSYNEQFF.

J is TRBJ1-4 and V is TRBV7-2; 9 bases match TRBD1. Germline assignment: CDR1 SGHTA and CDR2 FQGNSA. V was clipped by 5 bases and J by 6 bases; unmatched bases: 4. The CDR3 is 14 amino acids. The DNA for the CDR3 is TGTGCCAGCAGCGGAGACAGGGGGTATGAAAAACTGTTTTTT. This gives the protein CASSGDRGYEKLFF.

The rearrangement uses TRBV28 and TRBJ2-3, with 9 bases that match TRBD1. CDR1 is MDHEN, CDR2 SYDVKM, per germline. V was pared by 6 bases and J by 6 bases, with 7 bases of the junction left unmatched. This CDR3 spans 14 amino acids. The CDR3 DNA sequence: TGTGCCAGCAGACCCGGGACAGGGCCCGATACGCAGTATTTT. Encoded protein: CASRPGTGPDTQYF.

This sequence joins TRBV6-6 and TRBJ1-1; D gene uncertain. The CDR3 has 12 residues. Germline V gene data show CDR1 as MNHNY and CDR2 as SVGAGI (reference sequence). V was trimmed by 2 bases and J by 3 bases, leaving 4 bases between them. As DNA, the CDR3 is TGTGCCAGCAGTTACGGGGACACTGAAGCTTTCTTT. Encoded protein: CASSYGDTEAFF.